Shown below are 5 T cell receptor beta chains from a single sample sequenced in a study of shared clonotypes between healthy human individuals. Libraries were prepared by immunoSEQ multiplex PCR; TCRdb keeps only in-frame clonotypes and omits some of them. The table shows approximately 340,000 clones, with approximately 74% occurring only once. The sequenced sample consisted of memory CD4+ T cells sorted from blood. Subset noted: CD45RA-negative fraction. Receptors originate from a man aged 25 to 40 in good health.

The rearrangement joins TRBV14 to TRBJ1-3; 7 bases are a match to TRBD1. V was clipped by 2 bases and J by 0 bases; unmatched bases: 7. Germline V gives CDR1 SGHDN, CDR2 FVKESK. The CDR3 is 17 residues long. The CDR3 spells CASSQSPGQISGNTIYF. The CDR3 DNA follows: TGTGCCAGCAGCCAAAGCCCGGGACAGATCTCTGGAAACACCATATATTTT.

The J gene is TRBJ1-1, the V gene TRBV5-5; no firm D call. CDR3 length equals 16 residues. The germline gives CDR1 SGHKS, CDR2 YYEKEE (reference sequence). V dropped 3 bases and J dropped 0 bases, with 15 bases sitting between them. CDR3 DNA sequence: TGTGCCAGCAGCTCCAGCCTCAGGATCTTGAACACTGAAGCTTTCTTT. This codes for CASSSSLRILNTEAFF.

This sequence joins TRBV2 and TRBJ1-1; TRBD1 agrees at 7 bases. The CDR3 consists of 14 residues. CDR1 is SNHLY, CDR2 FYNNEI, per germline. Trimming removed 7 bases from V and 4 bases from J; junction bases left unmatched: 9. The CDR3 is CASIRQGIGTEAFF. CDR3 DNA sequence: TGTGCCAGCATCAGACAGGGAATCGGCACTGAAGCTTTCTTT.

In nucleotides, the CDR3 is TGCGCCAGCAGCAAATGGACAGGGGGCCCTCTCCCCTTCGCGAACACCGGGGAGCTGTTTTTT. It specifies CASSKWTGGPLPFANTGELFF. The chain employs TRBV5-1 and TRBJ2-2; 11 positions agree with TRBD1. V was pared by 4 bases and J by 0 bases, with 17 bases of the junction left unmatched. The CDR3 loop spans 21 amino acids. From germline, CDR1 is SGHRS and CDR2 YFSETQ.

The chain combines TRBV6-1 with TRBJ1-1; 8 bases line up with TRBD1. J gave up 0 bases and V 5 bases, and 2 bases lay outside the gene matches. The germline V gene encodes CDR1 MNHNS and CDR2 SASEGT. CDR3 length: 14 amino acids. The CDR3 protein is CASSRGQVNTEAFF. In DNA form, the CDR3 reads TGTGCCAGCAGTAGGGGACAGGTGAACACTGAAGCTTTCTTT.